Following are 9 T cell receptor beta chains from one sample sequenced in a study of cytotoxic CD8 clonotypes in ibrutinib-treated CLL. The table came from immunoSEQ multiplex PCR; TCRdb's copy has only in-frame clones and leaves some out. The repertoire holds approximately 150,000 clones, with approximately 75% as singletons. The sequenced sample was PBMCs, obtained after 12 months of ibrutinib treatment. Receptors were obtained from a human donor with chronic lymphocytic leukemia.

This chain joins TRBV28 and TRBJ2-7; D gene unclear. Germline loops: CDR1 MDHEN, CDR2 SYDVKM. The length of the CDR3 is 16 residues. V dropped 6 bases and J dropped 0 bases, with 18 bases sitting between them. The CDR3 DNA sequence: TGTGCCAGCAGCACCCCTTCTACGGATAGCTCCTACGAGCAGTACTTC. Its translation: CASSTPSTDSSYEQYF.

The chain recombines TRBV28 with TRBJ1-2; D unresolved. V lost 2 bases and J lost 1, with 8 bases in between. This CDR3 has 14 residues. From germline, CDR1 is MDHEN and CDR2 SYDVKM. The CDR3 here is CASSLEMGNYGYTF. CDR3 in DNA: TGTGCCAGCAGTTTAGAAATGGGTAACTATGGCTACACCTTC.

The gene calls are TRBV28 and TRBJ2-6, with D possibly being TRBD1 (6 bases). The CDR3 runs 18 residues. Between the trimmed V and J ends, which lost 2 bases and 1 base, there was a span of 15 bases. Germline V gene lookup returns CDR1 MDHEN and CDR2 SYDVKM. The CDR3 spells CASSLSWYRESGANVLTF. The DNA of the CDR3 is TGTGCCAGCAGTTTAAGCTGGTACAGGGAATCTGGGGCCAACGTCCTGACTTTC.

The chain has TRBV30 and TRBJ2-7; D is possibly TRBD1 (6 bases). V was pared by 0 bases and J by 4 bases, with 10 bases between. The CDR3 has 13 amino acids. Germline V CDR1 and CDR2: GTSNPN, SVGIG (reference sequence). For the CDR3, the DNA is TGTGCCTGGAGTGTACTCCAGGGGTACGAGCAGTACTTC. The encoded protein is CAWSVLQGYEQYF.

The sample holds a few counts of this clone. J is TRBJ1-5 and V is TRBV18; D gene uncertain. The CDR3 consists of 14 residues. V was trimmed by 2 bases and J by 1 base, leaving 6 bases between them. The germline CDR1 and CDR2 sequences are KGHSH and LQKENI. CDR3 in DNA: TGTGCCAGCTCACCAGGAGCGAGCAATCAGCCCCAGCATTTT. It encodes CASSPGASNQPQHF.

The rearrangement joins TRBV6-4 to TRBJ2-3; the match to TRBD2 covers 8 bases. With V trimmed by 6 bases and J by 2 bases, 10 bases remained unmatched. The germline V gene encodes CDR1 MRHNA and CDR2 SNTAGT. The length of the CDR3 is 16 residues. In DNA, the CDR3 is TGTGCCAGCAGCCCCGGGTTAGCGGGGTCCACAGATACGCAGTATTTT. Amino acid sequence: CASSPGLAGSTDTQYF.

The chain joins TRBV7-2 to TRBJ2-3; TRBD2 matches at 7 bases. CDR1 SGHTA and CDR2 FQGNSA come from the germline V gene. CDR3 size: 15 residues. V gave up 0 bases and J gave up 5 bases; unmatched junction bases: 5. CDR3 loop: CASSLAASGRDTQYF. Written as DNA, the CDR3 is TGTGCCAGCAGCTTAGCTGCTAGCGGACGAGATACGCAGTATTTT.

CDR3 sequence reads: CASSPSGGLEPQHF. The CDR3, as DNA: TGCGCCAGCAGCCCCTCAGGGGGCTTGGAGCCCCAGCATTTT. This sequence joins TRBV5-1 and TRBJ1-5; 8 bases are shared with TRBD1. With V trimmed by 4 bases and J by 8 bases, 8 bases remained unmatched. CDR1 and CDR2 from the germline V gene are SGHRS and YFSETQ. The CDR3 covers 14 residues.

This clone was observed a few times. The V and J genes are TRBV30 and TRBJ1-5; 10 bases fit TRBD1. This CDR3 has 16 residues. The V gene's germline CDR1 is GTSNPN and CDR2 SVGIG (reference sequence). The junction had 8 bases not matched to a gene; V was cut back by 1 base and J by 5 bases. CDR3 region: CAWSGRRTGGDQPQHF. For the CDR3, the DNA is TGTGCCTGGAGTGGCCGGAGGACAGGGGGAGATCAGCCCCAGCATTTT.